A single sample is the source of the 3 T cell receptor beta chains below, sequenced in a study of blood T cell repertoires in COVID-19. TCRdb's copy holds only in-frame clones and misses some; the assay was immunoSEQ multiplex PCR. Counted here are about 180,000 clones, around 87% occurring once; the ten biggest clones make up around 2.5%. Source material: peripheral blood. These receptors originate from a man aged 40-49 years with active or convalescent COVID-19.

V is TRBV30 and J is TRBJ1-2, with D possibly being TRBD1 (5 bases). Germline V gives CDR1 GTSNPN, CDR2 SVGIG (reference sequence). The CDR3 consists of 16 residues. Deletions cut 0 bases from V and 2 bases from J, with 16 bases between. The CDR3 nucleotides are TGTGCCTGGAGTGTTATCCGGGACTTTGGCAACTATGGCTACACCTTC. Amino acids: CAWSVIRDFGNYGYTF.

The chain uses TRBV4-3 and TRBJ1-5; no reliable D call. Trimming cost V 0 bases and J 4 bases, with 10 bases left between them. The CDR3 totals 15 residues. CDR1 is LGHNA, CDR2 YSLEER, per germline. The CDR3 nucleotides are TGCGCCAGCAGCCAAGAGAACAGAGCTAATCAGCCCCAGCATTTT. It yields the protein CASSQENRANQPQHF.

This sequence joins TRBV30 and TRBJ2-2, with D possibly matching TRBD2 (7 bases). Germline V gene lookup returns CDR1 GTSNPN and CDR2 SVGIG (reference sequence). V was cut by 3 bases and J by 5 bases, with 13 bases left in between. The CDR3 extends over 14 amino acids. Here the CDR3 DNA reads TGTGCCTGGAGCGGGGGGCGCCGGACCGGGGAGCTGTTTTTT. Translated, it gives CAWSGGRRTGELFF.